This T cell receptor (beta chain) was identified in a study of blood T cell repertoires in COVID-19. Study at large: Some COVID-19 samples were acute and others convalescent; all came from the United States, Italy and Spain. PBMCs, B-cell-depleted T cells, or T cells were the source of the cDNA or gDNA that made up the material.

Germline-derived CDR1 and CDR2 are SGHTA and FQGNSA. Deletions cut 5 bases from V and 7 bases from J, with 12 bases between. This CDR3 region has 13 residues. Original processing methods: Estimation of nucleated cell counts relied on the amplification of reference gene primers. The data were produced by immunoSEQ multiplex PCR, yet TCRdb's version contains in-frame clones alone and is incomplete. V, J and clone size are those of that table, while D and trimming were read from the DNA. The table lists some 180,000 clones, around 80% of them singletons. This clonotype was sampled from a man between 60 and 75 years old with acute or convalescent COVID-19. This chain links TRBV7-2 with TRBJ2-1; D is unclear. The sequenced sample consisted of peripheral blood. The CDR3 coding sequence is TGTGCCAGCAGCAGACGCAACGGGAATGAGCAGTTCTTC. It encodes CASSRRNGNEQFF.